This section outlines one TCR beta chain sequence together with its context. The repertoire was sequenced with immunoSEQ multiplex PCR; TCRdb's copy has only in-frame clones and lacks some. The sample yields some 200,000 clones, 85% to 95% seen once. The CDR3 length is 15 residues. Per germline, CDR1 LNHDA and CDR2 SQIVND (reference sequence). Trimming shortened V by 1 base and J by 5 bases, and 11 bases separated the two germline ends. This sample stems from a study of control samples from healthy donors and cancer patients. The sequencing sample was made of blood. The chain couples TRBV19 to TRBJ2-2; tentatively, D is TRBD1 or TRBD2 (5 bases each). The receptor's source is a man between 50 and 59 years old in good health. The CDR3 sequence is CASSIGGSGTGELFF. The CDR3 DNA reads as TGTGCCAGTAGTATAGGGGGGTCCGGGACCGGGGAGCTGTTTTTT.